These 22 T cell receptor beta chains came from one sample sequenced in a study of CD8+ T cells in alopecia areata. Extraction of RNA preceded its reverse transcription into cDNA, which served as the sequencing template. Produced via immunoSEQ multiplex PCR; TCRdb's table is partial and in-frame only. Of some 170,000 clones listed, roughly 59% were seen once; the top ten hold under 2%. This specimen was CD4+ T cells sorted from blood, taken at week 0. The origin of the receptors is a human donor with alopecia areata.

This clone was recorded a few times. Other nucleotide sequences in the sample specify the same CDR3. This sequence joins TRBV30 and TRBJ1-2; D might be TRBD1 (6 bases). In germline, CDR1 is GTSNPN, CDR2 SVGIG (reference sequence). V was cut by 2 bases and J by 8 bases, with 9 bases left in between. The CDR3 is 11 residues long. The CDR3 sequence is CAWSTGGGYTF. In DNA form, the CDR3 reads TGTGCCTGGAGTACTGGGGGCGGCTACACCTTC. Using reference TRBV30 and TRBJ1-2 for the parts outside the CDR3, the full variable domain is SQTIHQWPATLVQPVGSPLSLECTVEGTSNPNLYWYRQAAGRGLQLLFYSVGIGQISSEVPQNLSASRPQDRQFILSSKKLLLSDSGFYLCAWSTGGGYTFGSGTRLTVV.

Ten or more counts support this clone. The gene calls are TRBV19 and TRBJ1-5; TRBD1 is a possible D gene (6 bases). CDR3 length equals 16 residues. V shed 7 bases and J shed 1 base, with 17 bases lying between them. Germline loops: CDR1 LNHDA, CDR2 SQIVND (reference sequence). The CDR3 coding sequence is TGTGCCAGTACCCCTCAAACGGGGGCGAGCAATCAGCCCCAGCATTTT. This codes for CASTPQTGASNQPQHF.

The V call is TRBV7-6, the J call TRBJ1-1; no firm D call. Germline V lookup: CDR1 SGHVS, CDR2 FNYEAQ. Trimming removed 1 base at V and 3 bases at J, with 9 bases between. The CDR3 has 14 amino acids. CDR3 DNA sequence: TGTGCCAGCAGCTTAGGGAGCTCCTACACTGAAGCTTTCTTT. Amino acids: CASSLGSSYTEAFF.

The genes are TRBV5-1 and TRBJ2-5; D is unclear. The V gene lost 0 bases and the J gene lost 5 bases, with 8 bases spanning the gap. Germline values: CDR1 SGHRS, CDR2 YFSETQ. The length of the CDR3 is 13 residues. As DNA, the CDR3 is TGCGCCAGCAGCTTGGCTGGCGATGAGACCCAGTACTTC. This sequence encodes CASSLAGDETQYF.

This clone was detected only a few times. As DNA, the CDR3 is TGTGCCAGCAGTCAAGGGGGGGTTCAGCCCCAGCATTTT. Its protein product is CASSQGGVQPQHF. The chain recombines TRBV28 with TRBJ1-5, with a weak D call TRBD1 (6 bases). This CDR3 has 13 amino acids. Trimming pared 5 bases from V and 6 bases from J, leaving 11 bases between. Germline V gene lookup returns CDR1 MDHEN and CDR2 SYDVKM.

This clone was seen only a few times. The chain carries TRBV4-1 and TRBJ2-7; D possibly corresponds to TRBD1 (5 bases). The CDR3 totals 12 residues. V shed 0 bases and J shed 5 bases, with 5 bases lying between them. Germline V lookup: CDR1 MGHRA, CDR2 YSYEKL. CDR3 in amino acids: CASSQDRDEQYF. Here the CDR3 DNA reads TGCGCCAGCAGCCAAGACAGGGACGAGCAGTACTTC.

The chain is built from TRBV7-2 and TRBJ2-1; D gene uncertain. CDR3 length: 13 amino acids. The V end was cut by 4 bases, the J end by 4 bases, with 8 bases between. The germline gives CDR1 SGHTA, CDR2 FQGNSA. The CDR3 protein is CASSSTRYNEQFF. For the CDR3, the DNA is TGTGCCAGCAGCTCGACCCGATACAATGAGCAGTTCTTC.

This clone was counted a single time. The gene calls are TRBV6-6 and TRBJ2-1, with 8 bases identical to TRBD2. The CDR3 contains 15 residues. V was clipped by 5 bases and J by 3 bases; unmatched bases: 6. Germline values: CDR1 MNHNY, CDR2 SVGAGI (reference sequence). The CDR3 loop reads CASSRFSGDYNEQFF. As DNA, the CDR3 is TGTGCCAGCAGTCGATTTAGCGGGGACTACAATGAGCAGTTCTTC.

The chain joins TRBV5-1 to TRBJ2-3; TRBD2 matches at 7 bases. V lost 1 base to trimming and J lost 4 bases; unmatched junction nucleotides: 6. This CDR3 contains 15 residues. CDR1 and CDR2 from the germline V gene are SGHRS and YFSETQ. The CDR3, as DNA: TGCGCCAGCAGCTTGCGGGGGGTCTTTGCAGATACGCAGTATTTT. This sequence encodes CASSLRGVFADTQYF.

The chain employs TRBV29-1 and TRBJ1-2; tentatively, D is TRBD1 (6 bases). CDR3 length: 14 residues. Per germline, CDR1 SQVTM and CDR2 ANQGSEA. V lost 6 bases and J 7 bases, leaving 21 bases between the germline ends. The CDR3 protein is CSVQPGGLPPGYTF. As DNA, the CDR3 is TGCAGCGTGCAACCCGGGGGCCTGCCACCTGGCTACACCTTC. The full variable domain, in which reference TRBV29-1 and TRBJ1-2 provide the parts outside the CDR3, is SAVISQKPSRDICQRGTSLTIQCQVDSQVTMMFWYRQQPGQSLTLIATANQGSEATYESGFVIDKFPISRPNLTFSTLTVSNMSPEDSSIYLCSVQPGGLPPGYTFGSGTRLTVV.

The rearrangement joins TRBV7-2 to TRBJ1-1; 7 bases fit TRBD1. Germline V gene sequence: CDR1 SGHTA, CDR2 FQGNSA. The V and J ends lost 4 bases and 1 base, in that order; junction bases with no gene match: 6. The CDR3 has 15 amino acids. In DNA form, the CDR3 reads TGTGCCAGCAGCTCCAGGGACAGTTGGAACACTGAAGCTTTCTTT. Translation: CASSSRDSWNTEAFF. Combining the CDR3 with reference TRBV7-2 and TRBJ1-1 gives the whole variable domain GAGVSQSPSNKVTEKGKDVELRCDPISGHTALYWYRQSLGQGLEFLIYFQGNSAPDKSGLPSDRFSAERTGGSVSTLTIQRTQQEDSAVYLCASSSRDSWNTEAFFGQGTRLTVV.

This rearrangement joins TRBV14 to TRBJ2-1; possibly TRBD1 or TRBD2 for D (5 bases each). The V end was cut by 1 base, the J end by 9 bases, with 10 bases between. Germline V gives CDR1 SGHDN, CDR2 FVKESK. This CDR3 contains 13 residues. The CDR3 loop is CASSQVSGREQFF. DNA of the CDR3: TGTGCCAGCAGCCAAGTATCGGGGCGTGAGCAGTTCTTC. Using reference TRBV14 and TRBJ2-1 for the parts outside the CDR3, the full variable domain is EAGVTQFPSHSVIEKGQTVTLRCDPISGHDNLYWYRRVMGKEIKFLLHFVKESKQDESGMPNNRFLAERTGGTYSTLKVQPAELEDSGVYFCASSQVSGREQFFGPGTRLTVL.

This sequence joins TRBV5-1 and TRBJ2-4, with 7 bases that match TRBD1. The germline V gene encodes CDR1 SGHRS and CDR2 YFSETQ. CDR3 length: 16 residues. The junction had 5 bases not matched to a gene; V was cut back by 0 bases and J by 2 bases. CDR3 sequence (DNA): TGCGCCAGCAGCTTGGAGGCAGGGGGAACCAAAAACATTCAGTACTTC. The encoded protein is CASSLEAGGTKNIQYF.

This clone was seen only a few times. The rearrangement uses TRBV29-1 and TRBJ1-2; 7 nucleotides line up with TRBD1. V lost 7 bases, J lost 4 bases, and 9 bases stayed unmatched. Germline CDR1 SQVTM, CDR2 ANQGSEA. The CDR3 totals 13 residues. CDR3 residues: CSDTRGTAYGYTF. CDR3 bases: TGCAGCGATACAAGGGGGACAGCCTATGGCTACACCTTC.

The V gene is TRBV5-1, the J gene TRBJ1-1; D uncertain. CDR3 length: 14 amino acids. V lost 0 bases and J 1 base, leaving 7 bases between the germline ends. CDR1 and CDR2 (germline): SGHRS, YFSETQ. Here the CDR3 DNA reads TGCGCCAGCAGCTTGGATCCATCGAACACTGAAGCTTTCTTT. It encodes CASSLDPSNTEAFF.

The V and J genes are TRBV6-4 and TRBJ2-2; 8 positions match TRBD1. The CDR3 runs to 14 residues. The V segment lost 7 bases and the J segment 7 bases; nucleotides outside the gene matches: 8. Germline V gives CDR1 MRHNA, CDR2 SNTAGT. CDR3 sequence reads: CASTEGQAGGELFF. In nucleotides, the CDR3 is TGTGCCAGCACCGAGGGACAGGCTGGCGGGGAGCTGTTTTTT.

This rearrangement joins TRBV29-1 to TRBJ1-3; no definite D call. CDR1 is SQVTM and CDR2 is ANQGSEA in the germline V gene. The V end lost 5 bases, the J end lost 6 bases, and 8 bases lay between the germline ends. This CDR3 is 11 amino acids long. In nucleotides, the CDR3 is TGCAGCGTTTTCGATCAAAACACCATATATTTT. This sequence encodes CSVFDQNTIYF. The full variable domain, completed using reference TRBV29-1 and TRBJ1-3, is SAVISQKPSRDICQRGTSLTIQCQVDSQVTMMFWYRQQPGQSLTLIATANQGSEATYESGFVIDKFPISRPNLTFSTLTVSNMSPEDSSIYLCSVFDQNTIYFGEGSWLTVV.

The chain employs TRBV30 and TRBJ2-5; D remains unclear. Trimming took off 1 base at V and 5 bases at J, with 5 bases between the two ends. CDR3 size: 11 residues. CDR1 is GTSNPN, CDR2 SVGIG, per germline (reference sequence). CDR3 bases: TGTGCCTGGAGTGGCTTGGAGACCCAGTACTTC. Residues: CAWSGLETQYF.

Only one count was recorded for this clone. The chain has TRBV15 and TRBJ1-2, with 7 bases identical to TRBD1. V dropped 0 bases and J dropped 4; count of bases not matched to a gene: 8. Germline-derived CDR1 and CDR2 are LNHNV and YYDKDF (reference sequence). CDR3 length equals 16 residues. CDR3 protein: CATSRDFGGGGYGYTF. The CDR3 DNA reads TGTGCCACCAGCAGAGATTTTGGAGGGGGCGGCTATGGCTACACCTTC.

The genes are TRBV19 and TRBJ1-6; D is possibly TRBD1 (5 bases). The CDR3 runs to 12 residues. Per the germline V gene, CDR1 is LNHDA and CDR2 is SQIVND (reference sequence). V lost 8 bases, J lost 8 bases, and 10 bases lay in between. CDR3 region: CASRDGDSPLHF. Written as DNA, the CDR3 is TGTGCCAGTCGGGACGGAGATTCACCCCTCCACTTT.

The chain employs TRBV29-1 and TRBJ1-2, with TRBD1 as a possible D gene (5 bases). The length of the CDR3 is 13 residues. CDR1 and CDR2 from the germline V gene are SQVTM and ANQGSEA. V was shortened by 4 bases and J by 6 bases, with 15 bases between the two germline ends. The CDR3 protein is CSVGHPGGDGYTF. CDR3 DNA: TGCAGCGTTGGGCACCCCGGGGGGGATGGCTACACCTTC.

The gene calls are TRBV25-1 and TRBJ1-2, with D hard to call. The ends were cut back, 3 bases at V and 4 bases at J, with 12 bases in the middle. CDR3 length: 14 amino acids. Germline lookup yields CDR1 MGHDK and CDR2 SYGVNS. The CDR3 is CASSDVGRPYGYTF. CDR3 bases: TGTGCCAGCAGTGATGTTGGCCGACCCTATGGCTACACCTTC.